Detailed here is one T cell receptor beta chain. This record comes from a study of blood T cell repertoires in COVID-19. The overall study: The samples span acute and convalescent COVID-19 from the United States, Italy and Spain. Nucleic acid was either cDNA or gDNA, and it came from T cells, B-cell-depleted T cells, or PBMCs.

The CDR3 extends over 15 amino acids. In the study's own analysis: Using reference gene primer amplification, nucleated cell counts were estimated. TCRdb keeps only in-frame clones here, not all; method: immunoSEQ multiplex PCR. V, J and clone size are those of that table, while D and trimming were read from the DNA. The sample carries 200,000 to 250,000 clones, about 88% recorded once. This TCR was sampled from a woman aged 55-69 years with acute or convalescent COVID-19. The sample was peripheral blood. The chain is built from TRBV21-1 and TRBJ2-1; the table assigns TRBD2, which was not confirmed against the DNA. TRBV21-1 is recorded as a pseudogene. The CDR3 nucleotides read TGTGCCAGCAGCAAAGGAACACGAGGAGACAATGAGCAGTTCTTC. Encoded protein: CASSKGTRGDNEQFF.